This T cell receptor (beta chain) was sequenced in a study of response to subunit inactivated influenza vaccine. TCRdb called the RT-PCR reads again in MiXCR, with one record for every CDR3 protein. The sample gives about 620,000 distinct CDR3 sequences, around 11% of which show up once; approximately 10% is in the top ten. V dropped 5 bases and J dropped 6; count of bases not matched to a gene: 12. The CDR3 is made up of 15 amino acids. Per the germline V gene, CDR1 is DFQATT and CDR2 is SNEGSKA (reference sequence). The same data also contributed to another study, on T cells expressing NK-cell markers. That report adds: The authors made TCR beta cDNA libraries by 5'RACE template switching. This switching added a universal primer site and UMIs. Dominant NKG2C+ clonotypes made up about 1.0-7.5% of CD8+ T cells in roughly 6 donors.

The sample was PBMCs from blood, taken on the day of vaccination. The source of this sequence is a man aged 50-60 years who received an inactivated influenza vaccine. The chain combines TRBV20-1 with TRBJ2-3; TRBD2 matches at 9 bases. DNA of the CDR3: TGCAGTGCTCTCGAACAATTAGCGGGGGCGGATACGCAGTATTTT. This codes for CSALEQLAGADTQYF.